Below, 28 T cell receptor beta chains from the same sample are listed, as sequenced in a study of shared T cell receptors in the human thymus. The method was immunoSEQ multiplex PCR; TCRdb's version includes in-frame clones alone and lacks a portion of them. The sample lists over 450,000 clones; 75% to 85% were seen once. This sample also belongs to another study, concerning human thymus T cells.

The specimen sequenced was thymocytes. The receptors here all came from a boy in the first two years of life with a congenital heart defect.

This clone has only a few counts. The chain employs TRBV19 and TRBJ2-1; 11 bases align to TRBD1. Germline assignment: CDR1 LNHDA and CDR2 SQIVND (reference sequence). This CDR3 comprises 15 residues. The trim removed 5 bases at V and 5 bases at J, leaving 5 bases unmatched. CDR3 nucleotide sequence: TGTGCCAGTAGTCCATGGGACAGGGGGGACAATGAGCAGTTCTTC. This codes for CASSPWDRGDNEQFF.

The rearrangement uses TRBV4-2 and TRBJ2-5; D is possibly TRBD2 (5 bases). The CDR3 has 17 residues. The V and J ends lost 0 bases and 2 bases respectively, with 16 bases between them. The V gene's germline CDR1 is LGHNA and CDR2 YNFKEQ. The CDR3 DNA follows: TGTGCCAGCAGCCAAGATCCAGTTGTGGTAGCGCAAGAGACCCAGTACTTC. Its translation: CASSQDPVVVAQETQYF.

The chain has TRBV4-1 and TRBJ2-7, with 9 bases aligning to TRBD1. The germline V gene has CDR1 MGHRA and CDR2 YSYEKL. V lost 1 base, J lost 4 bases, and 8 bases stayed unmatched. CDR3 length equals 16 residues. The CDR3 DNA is TGCGCCAGCAGCCAAGGATTGGACAGGGGTTGGTACGAGCAGTACTTC. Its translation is CASSQGLDRGWYEQYF.

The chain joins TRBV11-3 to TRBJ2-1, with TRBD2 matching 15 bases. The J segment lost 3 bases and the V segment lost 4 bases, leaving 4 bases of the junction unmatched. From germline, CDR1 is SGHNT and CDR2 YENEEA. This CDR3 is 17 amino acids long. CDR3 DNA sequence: TGTGCCAGCAGCTCCGGGACTAGCGGGAGGTTCTACAATGAGCAGTTCTTC. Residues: CASSSGTSGRFYNEQFF.

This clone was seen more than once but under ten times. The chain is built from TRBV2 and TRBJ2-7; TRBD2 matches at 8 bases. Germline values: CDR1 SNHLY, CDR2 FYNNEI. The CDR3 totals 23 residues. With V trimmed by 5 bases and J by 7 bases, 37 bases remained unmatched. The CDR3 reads CASSFLIPGGAPLGGRPPGEQYF. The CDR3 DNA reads TGTGCCAGCAGTTTCCTCATACCCGGGGGGGCGCCGCTGGGGGGGAGACCCCCTGGGGAGCAGTACTTC.

CDR3 DNA: TGTGCCAGCAGCTTAGCGCCGGCAGGGAGGGGCGAAAAACTGTTTTTT. This codes for CASSLAPAGRGEKLFF. This chain connects TRBV7-2 to TRBJ1-4; TRBD1 might be the D (5 bases). The CDR3 totals 16 residues. Germline assignment: CDR1 SGHTA and CDR2 FQGNSA. The V and J ends lost 0 bases and 8 bases respectively, with 16 bases between them.

The CDR3 here is CASSPDSQETQYF. As DNA, the CDR3 is TGTGCCAGCAGTCCCGACAGCCAAGAGACCCAGTACTTC. This chain connects TRBV28 to TRBJ2-5, with D possibly TRBD1 on 5 matching bases. V was pared by 5 bases and J by 1 base, with 8 bases between. The CDR3 is 13 amino acids. CDR1 and CDR2 from the germline V gene are MDHEN and SYDVKM.

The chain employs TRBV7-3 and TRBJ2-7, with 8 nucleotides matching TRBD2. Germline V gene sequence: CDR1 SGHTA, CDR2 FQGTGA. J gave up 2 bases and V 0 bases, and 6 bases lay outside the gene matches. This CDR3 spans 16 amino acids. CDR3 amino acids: CASSLTPSGPTYEQYF. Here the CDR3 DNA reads TGTGCCAGCAGCTTAACCCCTAGCGGGCCTACCTACGAGCAGTACTTC.

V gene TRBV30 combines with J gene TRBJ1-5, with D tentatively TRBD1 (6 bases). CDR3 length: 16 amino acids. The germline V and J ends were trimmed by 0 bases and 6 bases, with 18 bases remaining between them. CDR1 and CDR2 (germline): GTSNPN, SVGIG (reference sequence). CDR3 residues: CAWSVTEGGNFQPQHF. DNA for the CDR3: TGTGCCTGGAGTGTTACTGAAGGGGGTAATTTTCAGCCCCAGCATTTT.

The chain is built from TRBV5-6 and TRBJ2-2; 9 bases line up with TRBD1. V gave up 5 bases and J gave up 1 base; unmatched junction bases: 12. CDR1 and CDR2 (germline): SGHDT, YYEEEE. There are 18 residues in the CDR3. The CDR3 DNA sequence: TGTGCCAGCAGTGTACAATCGACAGGGGGTTTGAACACCGGGGAGCTGTTTTTT. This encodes CASSVQSTGGLNTGELFF.

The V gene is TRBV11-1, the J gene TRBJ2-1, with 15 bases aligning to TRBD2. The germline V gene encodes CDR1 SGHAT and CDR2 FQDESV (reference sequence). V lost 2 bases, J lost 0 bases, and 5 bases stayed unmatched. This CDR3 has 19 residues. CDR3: CASSLTGTSGGSSYNEQFF. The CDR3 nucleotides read TGTGCCAGCAGCTTAACCGGGACTAGCGGGGGGAGCTCCTACAATGAGCAGTTCTTC.

CDR3 sequence: CASSQGGRDLHEQYF. CDR3 bases: TGCGCCAGCAGCCAAGGCGGCAGGGACTTGCACGAGCAGTACTTC. This sequence joins TRBV4-3 and TRBJ2-7, with a possible D match to TRBD2 (6 bases). Looked up from germline, CDR1 is LGHNA and CDR2 is YSLEER. V lost 1 base and J lost 5, with 15 bases in between. CDR3 length: 15 amino acids.

DNA for the CDR3: TGCAGCGGGCAGGGTGGGGACAGGGGGTCCCACATTCAGTACTTC. Its translation is CSGQGGDRGSHIQYF. This chain uses TRBV29-1 with TRBJ2-4; 11 bases align to TRBD1. Germline trimming cut 7 bases from V and 8 bases from J; bases unmatched to any gene: 13. Germline V gene lookup returns CDR1 SQVTM and CDR2 ANQGSEA. CDR3 size: 15 residues. The full variable domain, completed using reference TRBV29-1 and TRBJ2-4, is SAVISQKPSRDICQRGTSLTIQCQVDSQVTMMFWYRQQPGQSLTLIATANQGSEATYESGFVIDKFPISRPNLTFSTLTVSNMSPEDSSIYLCSGQGGDRGSHIQYFGAGTRLSVL.

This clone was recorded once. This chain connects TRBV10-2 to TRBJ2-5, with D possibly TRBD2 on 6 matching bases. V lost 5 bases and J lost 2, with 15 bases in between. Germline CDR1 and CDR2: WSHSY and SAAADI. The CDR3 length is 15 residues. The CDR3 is CASSKTSPVQETQYF. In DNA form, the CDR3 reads TGCGCCAGCAGTAAGACTAGTCCGGTACAAGAGACCCAGTACTTC.

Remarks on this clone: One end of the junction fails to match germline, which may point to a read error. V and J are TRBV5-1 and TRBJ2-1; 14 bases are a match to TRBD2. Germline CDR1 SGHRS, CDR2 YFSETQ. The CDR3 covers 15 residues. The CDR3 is CASSLELTSGRGIVF. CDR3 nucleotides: TGCGCCAGCAGCTTGGAATTGACTAGCGGGAGGGGGATAGTCTTC.

The CDR3 here is CAWRQGISSTDTQYF. In DNA form, the CDR3 reads TGTGCCTGGAGGCAGGGAATTTCTAGCACAGATACGCAGTATTTT. The rearrangement uses TRBV30 and TRBJ2-3, with a tentative D call TRBD1 (5 bases). CDR3 size: 15 residues. The germline V gene encodes CDR1 GTSNPN and CDR2 SVGIG (reference sequence). The V end lost 3 bases, the J end lost 0 bases, and 13 bases lay between the germline ends. Filled out from reference TRBV30 and TRBJ2-3, the complete variable domain reads SQTIHQWPATLVQPVGSPLSLECTVEGTSNPNLYWYRQAAGRGLQLLFYSVGIGQISSEVPQNLSASRPQDRQFILSSKKLLLSDSGFYLCAWRQGISSTDTQYFGPGTRLTVL.

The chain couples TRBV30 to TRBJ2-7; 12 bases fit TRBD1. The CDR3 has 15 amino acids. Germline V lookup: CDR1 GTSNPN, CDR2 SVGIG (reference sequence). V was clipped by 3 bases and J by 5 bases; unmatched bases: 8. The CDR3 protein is CAWRGGTGGRHEQYF. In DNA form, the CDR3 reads TGTGCCTGGAGGGGGGGGACAGGGGGCCGCCACGAGCAGTACTTC.

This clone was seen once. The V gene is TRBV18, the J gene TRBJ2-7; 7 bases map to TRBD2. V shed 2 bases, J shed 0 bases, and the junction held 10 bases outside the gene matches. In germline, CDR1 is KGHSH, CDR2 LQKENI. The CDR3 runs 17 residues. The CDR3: CASSPRELREDSYEQYF. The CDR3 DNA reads TGTGCCAGCTCACCAAGGGAGTTACGGGAGGACTCCTACGAGCAGTACTTC.

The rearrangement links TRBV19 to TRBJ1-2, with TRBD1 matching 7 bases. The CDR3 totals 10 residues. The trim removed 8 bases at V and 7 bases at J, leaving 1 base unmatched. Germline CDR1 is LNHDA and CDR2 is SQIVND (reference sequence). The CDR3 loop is CASYRGGYTF. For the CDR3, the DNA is TGTGCCAGTTACAGGGGTGGCTACACCTTC.

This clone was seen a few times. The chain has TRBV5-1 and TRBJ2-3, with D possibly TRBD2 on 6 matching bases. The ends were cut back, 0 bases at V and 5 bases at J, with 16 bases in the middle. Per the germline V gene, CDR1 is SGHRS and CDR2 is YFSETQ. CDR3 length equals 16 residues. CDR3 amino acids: CASSLAAGSMRDTQYF. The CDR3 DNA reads TGCGCCAGCAGCTTGGCCGCCGGGAGTATGAGAGATACGCAGTATTTT.

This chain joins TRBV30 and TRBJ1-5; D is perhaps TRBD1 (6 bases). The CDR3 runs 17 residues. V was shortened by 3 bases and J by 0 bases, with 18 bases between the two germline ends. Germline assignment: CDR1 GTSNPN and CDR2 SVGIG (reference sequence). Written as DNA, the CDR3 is TGTGCCTGGAGCCCAAGGACAGTAGTATATAGCAATCAGCCCCAGCATTTT. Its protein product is CAWSPRTVVYSNQPQHF. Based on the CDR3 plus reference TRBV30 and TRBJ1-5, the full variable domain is SQTIHQWPATLVQPVGSPLSLECTVEGTSNPNLYWYRQAAGRGLQLLFYSVGIGQISSEVPQNLSASRPQDRQFILSSKKLLLSDSGFYLCAWSPRTVVYSNQPQHFGDGTRLSIL.

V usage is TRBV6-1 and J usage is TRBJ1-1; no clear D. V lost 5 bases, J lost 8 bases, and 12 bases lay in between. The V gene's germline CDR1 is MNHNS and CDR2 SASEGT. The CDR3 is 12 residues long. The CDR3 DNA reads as TGTGCCAGCAGTCAAGGTTCGGGGGAAGCTTTCTTT. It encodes CASSQGSGEAFF.

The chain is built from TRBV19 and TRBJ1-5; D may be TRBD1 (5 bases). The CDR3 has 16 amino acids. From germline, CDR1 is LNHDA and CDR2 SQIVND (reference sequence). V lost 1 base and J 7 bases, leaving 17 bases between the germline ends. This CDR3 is CASSIGTGLARQPQHF. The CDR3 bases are TGTGCCAGTAGTATAGGAACGGGACTAGCTCGACAGCCCCAGCATTTT.

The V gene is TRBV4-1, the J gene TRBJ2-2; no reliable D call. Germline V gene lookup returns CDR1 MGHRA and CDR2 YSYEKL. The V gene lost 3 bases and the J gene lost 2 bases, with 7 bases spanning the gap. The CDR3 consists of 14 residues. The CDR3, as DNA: TGCGCCAGCAGCCATAACAGAAACACCGGGGAGCTGTTTTTT. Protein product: CASSHNRNTGELFF.

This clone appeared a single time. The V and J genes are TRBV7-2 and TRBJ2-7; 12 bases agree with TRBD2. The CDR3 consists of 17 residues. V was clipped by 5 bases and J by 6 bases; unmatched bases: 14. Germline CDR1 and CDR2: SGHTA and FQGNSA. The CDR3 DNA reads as TGTGCCAGCAGCCGAGGGGAATCTAGCGGGAGGGTGGCCGAGCAGTACTTC. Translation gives CASSRGESSGRVAEQYF.

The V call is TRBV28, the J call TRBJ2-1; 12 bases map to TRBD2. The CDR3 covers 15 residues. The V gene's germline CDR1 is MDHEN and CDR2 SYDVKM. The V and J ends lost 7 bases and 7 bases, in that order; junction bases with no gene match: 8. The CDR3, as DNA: TGTGCCAGCACCCAGACTAGCGGGAGAAAGAATGAGCAGTTCTTC. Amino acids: CASTQTSGRKNEQFF.

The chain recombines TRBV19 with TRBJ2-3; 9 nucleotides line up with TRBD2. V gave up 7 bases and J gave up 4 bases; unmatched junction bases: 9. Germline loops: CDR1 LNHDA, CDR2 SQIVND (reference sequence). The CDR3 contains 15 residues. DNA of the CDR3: TGTGCCAGTAAGATGTTGCGGGAGGGGGCAGATACGCAGTATTTT. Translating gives CASKMLREGADTQYF. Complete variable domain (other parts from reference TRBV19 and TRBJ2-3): DGGITQSPKYLFRKEGQNVTLSCEQNLNHDAMYWYRQDPGQGLRLIYYSQIVNDFQKGDIAEGYSVSREKKESFPLTVTSAQKNPTAFYLCASKMLREGADTQYFGPGTRLTVL.

The CDR3, as DNA: TGTGCCAGCAGCGCCGGAGGACTAGCGGGAGATGCGTGGGAGCAGTACTTC. Translation gives CASSAGGLAGDAWEQYF. The rearrangement links TRBV9 to TRBJ2-7; 13 nucleotides match TRBD2. V lost 3 bases, J lost 7 bases, and 13 bases stayed unmatched. The CDR3 runs to 17 residues. CDR1 is SGDLS and CDR2 is YYNGEE in the germline V gene.